Below are 25 T cell receptor beta chains sequenced from a single sample in a study of T cells in tuberculosis. This table comes from immunoSEQ multiplex PCR, and its TCRdb copy is limited to in-frame clones, with some not included. Of around 38,000 clones listed, roughly 93% are singletons. Sequenced material: PBMCs. These receptors were collected from a donor between 10 and 35 years old with latent tuberculosis or without tuberculosis infection.

The rearrangement links TRBV19 to TRBJ2-7; TRBD1 agrees at 10 bases. This CDR3 comprises 14 residues. Germline trimming cut 3 bases from V and 3 bases from J; bases unmatched to any gene: 2. Germline loops: CDR1 LNHDA, CDR2 SQIVND (reference sequence). DNA of the CDR3: TGTGCCAGTAGTATTAGGACAGGGGGCTACGAGCAGTACTTC. It specifies CASSIRTGGYEQYF. Full variable domain (outside the CDR3, taken from reference TRBV19 and TRBJ2-7): DGGITQSPKYLFRKEGQNVTLSCEQNLNHDAMYWYRQDPGQGLRLIYYSQIVNDFQKGDIAEGYSVSREKKESFPLTVTSAQKNPTAFYLCASSIRTGGYEQYFGPGTRLTVT.

This chain uses TRBV7-6 with TRBJ1-5; 8 nucleotides match TRBD1. V shed 3 bases and J 4 bases; nucleotides not matched to a gene: 11. In germline, CDR1 is SGHVS, CDR2 FNYEAQ. CDR3 length: 17 amino acids. CDR3 protein: CASSFRTSGGPNQPQHF. CDR3 in DNA: TGTGCCAGCAGCTTCCGTACTTCAGGGGGCCCAAATCAGCCCCAGCATTTT.

The gene calls are TRBV6-1 and TRBJ2-7; D may be TRBD1 (6 bases). Germline V gene data show CDR1 as MNHNS and CDR2 as SASEGT. The CDR3 is made up of 12 amino acids. V was clipped by 5 bases and J by 3 bases, with 8 bases between them. The CDR3 DNA is TGTGCCAGCAGTCAGACAGGCTACGAGCAGTACTTC. Its protein is CASSQTGYEQYF.

The CDR3 sequence is CAITGTGNEQYF. The CDR3 DNA reads TGTGCCATAACCGGGACAGGGAACGAGCAGTACTTC. V gene TRBV10-3 combines with J gene TRBJ2-7; 9 bases agree with TRBD1. V gave up 9 bases and J gave up 5 bases; unmatched junction bases: 5. Germline V gene data show CDR1 as ENHRY and CDR2 as SYGVKD. The CDR3 extends over 12 amino acids.

CDR3 amino acids: CAWRVTSYEQYF. CDR3 sequence (DNA): TGTGCCTGGAGGGTTACTTCCTACGAGCAGTACTTC. The V and J genes are TRBV30 and TRBJ2-7; D uncertain. The V end lost 3 bases, the J end lost 1 base, and 7 bases lay between the germline ends. CDR3 size: 12 residues. Germline values: CDR1 GTSNPN, CDR2 SVGIG (reference sequence).

A note on this clone: This specimen includes other DNA sequences encoding the same CDR3. This chain links TRBV5-1 with TRBJ1-2; the match to TRBD1 covers 7 bases. CDR3 length: 15 amino acids. After removal of 7 bases from V and 4 bases from J, the junction contained 13 bases not matched to a gene. The germline V gene has CDR1 SGHRS and CDR2 YFSETQ. Written as DNA, the CDR3 is TGCGCCAGCGCCCCAACAGGGGATAGATCCTATGGCTACACCTTC. This sequence encodes CASAPTGDRSYGYTF.

The J gene is TRBJ2-3, the V gene TRBV5-6; 11 nucleotides align to TRBD2. Losses at the gene ends were 1 base for V and 3 bases for J; bases not matched to a gene: 7. The length of the CDR3 is 17 residues. Germline V gives CDR1 SGHDT, CDR2 YYEEEE. CDR3 sequence: CASSLPLAGGYTDTQYF. The CDR3 DNA reads as TGTGCCAGCAGCTTGCCGCTAGCGGGGGGTTATACAGATACGCAGTATTTT.

The chain carries TRBV14 and TRBJ1-4, with D possibly matching TRBD1 (6 bases). CDR3 length: 15 amino acids. Germline V gene lookup returns CDR1 SGHDN and CDR2 FVKESK. V lost 1 base, J lost 5 bases, and 11 bases lay in between. CDR3 bases: TGTGCCAGCAGCCAAGTTGGGACATACAATGAAAAACTGTTTTTT. Protein sequence: CASSQVGTYNEKLFF.

A single count supports this clone. The chain combines TRBV14 with TRBJ2-3; D not resolved. The CDR3 is made up of 15 amino acids. Trimming cost V 1 base and J 0 bases, with 8 bases left between them. Germline V gives CDR1 SGHDN, CDR2 FVKESK. DNA for the CDR3: TGTGCCAGCAGCCAAGTGGGCTATAGCACAGATACGCAGTATTTT. Translated, it gives CASSQVGYSTDTQYF.

This rearrangement joins TRBV28 to TRBJ1-2; D unresolved. Looked up from germline, CDR1 is MDHEN and CDR2 is SYDVKM. Trimming shortened V by 1 base and J by 5 bases, and 14 bases separated the two germline ends. The CDR3 is 15 residues long. The CDR3 spells CASSLYEPGRYGYTF. Here the CDR3 DNA reads TGTGCCAGCAGTTTATATGAGCCGGGAAGGTATGGCTACACCTTC.

The chain recombines TRBV10-3 with TRBJ2-7, with 11 positions matching TRBD1. Germline assignment: CDR1 ENHRY and CDR2 SYGVKD. This CDR3 region has 13 residues. Unmatched junction bases numbered 5, after V lost 8 bases and J lost 5 bases. The CDR3 is CAILGDRGDEQYF. The DNA of the CDR3 is TGTGCCATCCTTGGGGACAGGGGGGACGAGCAGTACTTC.

The chain links TRBV19 to TRBJ1-2; D remains ambiguous. The CDR3 has 14 amino acids. Looked up from germline, CDR1 is LNHDA and CDR2 is SQIVND (reference sequence). Trimming took off 6 bases at V and 4 bases at J, with 15 bases between the two ends. In DNA form, the CDR3 reads TGTGCCAGTAGCCGGGGAGGCGGTGTCTATGGCTACACCTTC. It specifies CASSRGGGVYGYTF.

The chain is built from TRBV7-2 and TRBJ1-5, with a weak D call TRBD1 (6 bases). This CDR3 has 15 residues. Trimming took 3 bases from V and 1 from J, leaving 10 bases between them. Germline V gene sequence: CDR1 SGHTA, CDR2 FQGNSA. CDR3 sequence (DNA): TGTGCCAGCAGCTTCAAACAGGGAAGCAATCAGCCCCAGCATTTT. This sequence encodes CASSFKQGSNQPQHF.

The CDR3 reads CASTSFLRTDVAVGEKLFF. The CDR3 nucleotides are TGTGCCAGTACCTCGTTCTTACGGACAGACGTCGCGGTGGGAGAAAAACTGTTTTTT. This rearrangement joins TRBV19 to TRBJ1-4; a weak D match, TRBD1 (6 bases). This CDR3 has 19 amino acids. CDR1 is LNHDA, CDR2 SQIVND, per germline (reference sequence). Between the trimmed V and J ends, which lost 7 bases and 8 bases, there was a span of 32 bases.

This rearrangement joins TRBV7-8 to TRBJ2-7, with D possibly matching TRBD1 (5 bases). Trimming took off 0 bases at V and 3 bases at J, with 9 bases between the two ends. This CDR3 spans 14 amino acids. Germline V gives CDR1 SGHVS, CDR2 FQNEAQ. The CDR3 here is CASSLARANYEQYF. The CDR3 DNA sequence: TGTGCCAGCAGCTTAGCCAGGGCCAACTACGAGCAGTACTTC.

This chain joins TRBV19 and TRBJ1-1; 9 positions agree with TRBD1. The CDR3 consists of 14 residues. J gave up 6 bases and V 4 bases, and 6 bases lay outside the gene matches. Germline CDR1 and CDR2: LNHDA and SQIVND (reference sequence). The CDR3: CASSSRDRVPEAFF. The DNA for the CDR3 is TGTGCCAGTAGTAGCCGGGACAGGGTTCCTGAAGCTTTCTTT.

The rearrangement uses TRBV6-4 and TRBJ2-2; D is possibly TRBD2 (5 bases). Germline V gives CDR1 MRHNA, CDR2 SNTAGT. V shed 4 bases and J shed 3 bases, with 9 bases lying between them. This CDR3 is built from 14 residues. The CDR3 nucleotides are TGTGCCAGCAGTGCGGGATCCCACACCGGGGAGCTGTTTTTT. It specifies CASSAGSHTGELFF.

The V and J genes are TRBV4-3 and TRBJ1-1; D perhaps matches TRBD1 (5 bases). Trimming left V 0 bases short and J 0 bases short, with 5 bases between. The CDR3 runs to 14 residues. Per the germline V gene, CDR1 is LGHNA and CDR2 is YSLEER. This CDR3 is CASSQETVNTEAFF. DNA for the CDR3: TGCGCCAGCAGCCAAGAGACAGTGAACACTGAAGCTTTCTTT.

This chain uses TRBV27 with TRBJ2-1; the match to TRBD2 covers 8 bases. V dropped 5 bases and J dropped 0; count of bases not matched to a gene: 6. The CDR3 has 16 amino acids. Germline V CDR1 and CDR2: MNHEY, SMNVEV (reference sequence). The CDR3 bases are TGTGCCAGCAGTCCTACTAGCGGACGCTCCTACAATGAGCAGTTCTTC. Translating gives CASSPTSGRSYNEQFF.

This clone was recorded a few times. The chain has TRBV12-5 and TRBJ1-5; the match to TRBD1 covers 9 bases. The V segment lost 7 bases and the J segment 7 bases; nucleotides outside the gene matches: 8. The CDR3 consists of 14 residues. Germline-derived CDR1 and CDR2 are LGHNT and FRNRAP. CDR3 in amino acids: CASEGTGQQQPQHF. The DNA of the CDR3 is TGTGCTAGTGAAGGGACAGGGCAGCAGCAGCCCCAGCATTTT.

The chain employs TRBV5-1 and TRBJ1-2; no definite D call. Germline V gives CDR1 SGHRS, CDR2 YFSETQ. CDR3 length: 16 amino acids. V was trimmed by 4 bases and J by 1 base, leaving 17 bases between them. The CDR3 region is CASSAQNGRGNYGYTF. DNA for the CDR3: TGCGCCAGCAGCGCGCAGAACGGTCGAGGTAACTATGGCTACACCTTC.

The J gene is TRBJ2-7, the V gene TRBV2; 9 nucleotides match TRBD1. The germline CDR1 and CDR2 sequences are SNHLY and FYNNEI. The CDR3 loop spans 14 amino acids. V lost 9 bases, J lost 0 bases, and 6 bases stayed unmatched. CDR3 DNA: TGTGCCAGTCTCCGGGACAGGGTCTCCTACGAGCAGTACTTC. Encoded protein: CASLRDRVSYEQYF.

This chain joins TRBV28 and TRBJ2-7, with 8 bases fitting TRBD1. V shed 3 bases, J shed 6 bases, and the junction held 4 bases outside the gene matches. The CDR3 consists of 13 residues. The germline CDR1 and CDR2 sequences are MDHEN and SYDVKM. The CDR3 is CASSFSDRGEQYF. The CDR3 nucleotides read TGTGCCAGCAGTTTTTCTGACAGGGGCGAGCAGTACTTC.

This chain connects TRBV30 to TRBJ2-3, with 8 bases that match TRBD2. Germline CDR1 reads GTSNPN; CDR2 reads SVGIG (reference sequence). The ends lost 1 base at V and 4 bases at J; junction bases unmatched: 10. The CDR3 has 16 amino acids. The CDR3 region is CAWSADGLAVPDTQYF. The CDR3 DNA reads as TGTGCCTGGAGTGCAGACGGACTAGCCGTCCCAGATACGCAGTATTTT.

This clone has just one count. J is TRBJ2-1 and V is TRBV7-2; 9 positions agree with TRBD2. Germline V gene data show CDR1 as SGHTA and CDR2 as FQGNSA. The CDR3 consists of 16 residues. The V gene end was trimmed by 1 base and the J gene end by 7 bases; junction bases not matched to a gene: 8. The CDR3 sequence: CASSLGSSGAQNEQFF. CDR3 DNA: TGTGCCAGCAGCTTAGGATCTAGCGGGGCGCAAAATGAGCAGTTCTTC. Looking up the rest from reference TRBV7-2 and TRBJ2-1 gives the full variable domain: GAGVSQSPSNKVTEKGKDVELRCDPISGHTALYWYRQSLGQGLEFLIYFQGNSAPDKSGLPSDRFSAERTGGSVSTLTIQRTQQEDSAVYLCASSLGSSGAQNEQFFGPGTRLTVL.